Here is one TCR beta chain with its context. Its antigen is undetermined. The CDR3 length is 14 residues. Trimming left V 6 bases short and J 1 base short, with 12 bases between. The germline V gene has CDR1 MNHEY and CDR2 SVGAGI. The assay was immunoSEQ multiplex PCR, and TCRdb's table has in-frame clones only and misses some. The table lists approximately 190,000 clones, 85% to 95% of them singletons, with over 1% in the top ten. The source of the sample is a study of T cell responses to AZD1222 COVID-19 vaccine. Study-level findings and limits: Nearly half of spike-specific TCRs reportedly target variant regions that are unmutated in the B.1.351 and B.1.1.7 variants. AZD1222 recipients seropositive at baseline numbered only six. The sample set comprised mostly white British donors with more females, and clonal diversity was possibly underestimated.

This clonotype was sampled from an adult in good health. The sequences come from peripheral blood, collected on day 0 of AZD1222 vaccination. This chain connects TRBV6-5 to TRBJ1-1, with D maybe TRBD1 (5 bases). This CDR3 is CASRGRLGNTEAFF. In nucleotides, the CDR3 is TGTGCCAGCAGGGGGCGTCTAGGGAACACTGAAGCTTTCTTT.